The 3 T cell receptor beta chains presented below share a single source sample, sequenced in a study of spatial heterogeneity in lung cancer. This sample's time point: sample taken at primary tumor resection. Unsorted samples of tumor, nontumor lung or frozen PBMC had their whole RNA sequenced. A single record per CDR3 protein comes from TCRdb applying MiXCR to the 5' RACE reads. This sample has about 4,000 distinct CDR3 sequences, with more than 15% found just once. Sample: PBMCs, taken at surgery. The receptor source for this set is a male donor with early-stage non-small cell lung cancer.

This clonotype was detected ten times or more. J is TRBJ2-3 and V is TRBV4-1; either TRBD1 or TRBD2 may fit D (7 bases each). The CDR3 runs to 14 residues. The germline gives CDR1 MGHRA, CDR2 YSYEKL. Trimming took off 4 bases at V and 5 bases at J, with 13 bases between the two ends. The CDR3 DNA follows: TGCGCCAGCAGCCCTCAGGGGGGGGGAGATACGCAGTATTTT. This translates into CASSPQGGGDTQYF.

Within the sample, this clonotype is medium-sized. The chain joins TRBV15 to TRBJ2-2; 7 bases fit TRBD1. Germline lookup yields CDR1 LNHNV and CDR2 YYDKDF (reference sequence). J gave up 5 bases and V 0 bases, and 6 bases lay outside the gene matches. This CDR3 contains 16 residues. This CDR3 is CATSRDSQGETGELFF. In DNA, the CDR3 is TGTGCCACCAGCAGAGATTCGCAGGGGGAGACCGGGGAGCTGTTTTTT.

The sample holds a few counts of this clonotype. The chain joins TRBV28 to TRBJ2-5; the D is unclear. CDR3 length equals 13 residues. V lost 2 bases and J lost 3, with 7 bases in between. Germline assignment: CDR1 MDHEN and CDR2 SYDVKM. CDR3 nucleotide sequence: TGTGCCAGCAGTTTAACAGTAGAAGAGACCCAGTACTTC. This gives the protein CASSLTVEETQYF.